Sequencing of this T cell receptor beta chain was carried out in a study of technical replicates of blood from a few donors. Sequencing used immunoSEQ multiplex PCR; TCRdb keeps in-frame clones, though not all of them. Of 65,000 to 90,000 clones detected, roughly nine tenths appear once; the ten largest clones hold approximately 0.25%. The junction had 2 bases not matched to a gene; V was cut back by 3 bases and J by 3 bases. The CDR3 is 15 amino acids. Germline loops: CDR1 SSHAT, CDR2 FNYEAQ (reference sequence). The sequenced material came from T cells isolated from PBMCs. The rearrangement joins TRBV7-7 to TRBJ2-5; 12 nucleotides match TRBD2. The sequence was obtained from a human donor in good health. The CDR3 loop is CASSLSSGGEETQYF. The CDR3 region has the DNA TGTGCCAGCAGCTTGTCTAGCGGGGGGGAAGAGACCCAGTACTTC.